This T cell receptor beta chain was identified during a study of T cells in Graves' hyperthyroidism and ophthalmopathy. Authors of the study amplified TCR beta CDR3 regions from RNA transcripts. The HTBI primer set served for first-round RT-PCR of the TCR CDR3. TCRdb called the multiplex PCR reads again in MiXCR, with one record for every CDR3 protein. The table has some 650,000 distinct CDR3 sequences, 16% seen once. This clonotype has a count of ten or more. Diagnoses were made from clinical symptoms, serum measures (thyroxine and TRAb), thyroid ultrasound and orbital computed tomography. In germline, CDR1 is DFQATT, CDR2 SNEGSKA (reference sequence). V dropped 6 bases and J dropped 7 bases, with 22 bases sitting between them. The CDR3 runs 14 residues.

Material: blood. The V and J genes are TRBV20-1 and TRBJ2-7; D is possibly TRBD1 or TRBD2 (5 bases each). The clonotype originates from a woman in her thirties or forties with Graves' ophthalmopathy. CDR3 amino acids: CSAPTSGTSGEQYF. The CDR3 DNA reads TGCAGTGCACCCACTTCGGGGACCTCAGGGGAGCAGTACTTC.